This T cell receptor beta chain was retrieved from a study of cytomegalovirus exposure and HLA in healthy donors. Overall study context: Sequencing of some 190 million T cells in an earlier analysis found more than 100 million unique TCR beta sequences.

PCR involved 60 Vbeta and 13 Jbeta primers. Assay used: immunoSEQ multiplex PCR; TCRdb lists only in-frame clones, some missing. This table holds about 87,000 clones, roughly 72% found once. Germline CDR1 SGHDT, CDR2 YYEEEE. The V and J ends lost 4 bases and 0 bases respectively, with 14 bases between them. CDR3 size: 15 residues. For this clone: Its antigen is unknown.

General study results and limits: Sequencing artifact likely explains a cluster of highly shared sequence variants.

The chain combines TRBV5-6 with TRBJ2-7; weak D call: TRBD1 (7 bases). The receptor was isolated from a man under 40 in good health and CMV-seropositive. Input material: PBMCs. For the CDR3, the DNA is TGTGCCAGCAGCGGTCAGGGGGACTTCTCCTACGAGCAGTACTTC. Translated: CASSGQGDFSYEQYF. The full variable domain, rest sourced from reference TRBV5-6 and TRBJ2-7, is DAGVTQSPTHLIKTRGQQVTLRCSPKSGHDTVSWYQQALGQGPQFIFQYYEEEERQRGNFPDRFSGHQFPNYSSELNVNALLLGDSALYLCASSGQGDFSYEQYFGPGTRLTVT.